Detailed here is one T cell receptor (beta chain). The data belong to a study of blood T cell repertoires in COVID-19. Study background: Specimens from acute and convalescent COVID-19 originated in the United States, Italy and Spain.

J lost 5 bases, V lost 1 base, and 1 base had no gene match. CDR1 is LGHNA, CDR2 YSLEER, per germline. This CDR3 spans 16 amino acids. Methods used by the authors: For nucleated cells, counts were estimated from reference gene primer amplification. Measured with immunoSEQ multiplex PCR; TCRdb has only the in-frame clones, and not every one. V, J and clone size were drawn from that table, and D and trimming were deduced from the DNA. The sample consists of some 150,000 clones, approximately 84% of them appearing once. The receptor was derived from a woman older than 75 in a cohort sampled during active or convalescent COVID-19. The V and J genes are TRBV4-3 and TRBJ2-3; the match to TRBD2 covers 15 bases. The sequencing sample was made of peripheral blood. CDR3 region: CASSQGTSGGGDTQYF. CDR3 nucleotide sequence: TGCGCCAGCAGCCAAGGGACTAGCGGGGGGGGAGATACGCAGTATTTT.